These 30 T cell receptor beta chains came from one sample sequenced in a study of T cells after posttransplantation cyclophosphamide. Clones were sequenced by immunoSEQ multiplex PCR, and TCRdb holds only the in-frame ones, with some missing. The specimen has 25,000 to 35,000 clones, none found just once. The sequenced sample consisted of PBMCs. The receptors shown here come from a woman aged 25 to 39 in good health and a related stem cell transplant donor.

This clone was detected many times. The rearrangement links TRBV19 to TRBJ1-1, with 9 bases that match TRBD1. CDR1 LNHDA and CDR2 SQIVND come from the germline V gene (reference sequence). This CDR3 is built from 13 residues. The J segment lost 3 bases and the V segment lost 4 bases, leaving 0 bases of the junction unmatched. The DNA of the CDR3 is TGTGCCAGTAGTAGGACAGGGGACACTGAAGCTTTCTTT. It translates to CASSRTGDTEAFF.

The table lists this clone with many counts. The chain combines TRBV19 with TRBJ1-6; D ambiguous. The V gene lost 5 bases and the J gene lost 9 bases, with 11 bases spanning the gap. From germline, CDR1 is LNHDA and CDR2 SQIVND (reference sequence). CDR3 length: 13 amino acids. This CDR3 is CASSPAPGSPLHF. The CDR3 DNA sequence: TGTGCCAGTAGTCCGGCCCCAGGTTCACCCCTCCACTTT.

This clone showed up many times. The chain's CDR3 is CASSDGGVNTEAFF. The CDR3 DNA reads TGCGCCAGCAGTGACGGGGGAGTGAACACTGAAGCTTTCTTT. V usage is TRBV10-1 and J usage is TRBJ1-1, with D perhaps TRBD1 (5 bases). The germline V and J ends were trimmed by 3 bases and 0 bases, with 8 bases remaining between them. CDR1 and CDR2 from the germline V gene are WNHNN and SYGVQD (reference sequence). The length of the CDR3 is 14 residues.

This clone has a count of ten or more. DNA of the CDR3: TGTGCCAGCAGTTATGTAGCGGGGGGGCCTTGGTTCTTC. Residues: CASSYVAGGPWFF. The V and J genes are TRBV6-5 and TRBJ2-1; 11 bases are a match to TRBD2. The CDR3 totals 13 residues. Germline loops: CDR1 MNHEY, CDR2 SVGAGI. Trimming removed 3 bases from V and 15 bases from J; junction bases left unmatched: 7.

On this clone itself: Being one base from a much bigger clone, this may be a read error. The chain couples TRBV6-2 or TRBV6-3 to TRBJ1-1, with a possible D match to TRBD1 (6 bases). The CDR3 has 15 residues. Germline values: CDR1 MNHEY, CDR2 SVGEGT. The CDR3 is CASNKQGGGNTQAFF. CDR3 bases: TGTGCCAGCAATAAACAGGGAGGTGGGAACACTCAAGCTTTCTTT.

This clone was picked up many times. The V and J genes are TRBV5-1 and TRBJ2-7; perhaps TRBD1 as D (5 bases). V was pared by 0 bases and J by 5 bases, with 21 bases between. The CDR3 is made up of 17 amino acids. CDR1 is SGHRS, CDR2 YFSETQ, per germline. CDR3: CASSLDGAPGSDHEQYF. CDR3 nucleotides: TGCGCCAGCAGCTTGGATGGGGCGCCGGGTTCTGACCACGAGCAGTACTTC.

The rearrangement joins TRBV30 to TRBJ2-5; 12 bases align to TRBD2. The CDR3 is made up of 14 amino acids. Trimming cost V 5 bases and J 4 bases; bases outside gene matches: 5. Germline V gives CDR1 GTSNPN, CDR2 SVGIG (reference sequence). CDR3 nucleotide sequence: TGTGCCTGGTCTAGCGGGGGGGCGAGAGAGACCCAGTACTTC. Translated: CAWSSGGARETQYF.

The rearrangement uses TRBV25-1 and TRBJ2-2; D gene ambiguous. The length of the CDR3 is 16 residues. Germline lookup yields CDR1 MGHDK and CDR2 SYGVNS. The V and J ends lost 1 base and 7 bases respectively, with 16 bases between them. The CDR3 is CASSESDEGSSGELFF. CDR3 DNA sequence: TGTGCCAGCAGTGAATCCGATGAAGGGTCGAGCGGGGAGCTGTTTTTT.

Ten or more counts support this clone. The V and J genes are TRBV7-2 and TRBJ1-6; D perhaps matches TRBD1 (6 bases). Germline lookup yields CDR1 SGHTA and CDR2 FQGNSA. V dropped 3 bases and J dropped 6 bases, with 15 bases sitting between them. This CDR3 is 16 amino acids long. The CDR3 bases are TGTGCCAGCAGCTTGAGGGTAGGGGGAAGTAATTCACCCCTCCACTTT. Protein sequence: CASSLRVGGSNSPLHF.

This clone came up many times. This chain links TRBV5-1 with TRBJ2-2; D uncertain. V was trimmed by 2 bases and J by 0 bases, leaving 8 bases between them. Germline V gene lookup returns CDR1 SGHRS and CDR2 YFSETQ. The CDR3 is 15 residues long. This CDR3 is CASSLMTANTGELFF. CDR3 DNA: TGCGCCAGCAGCTTAATGACTGCGAACACCGGGGAGCTGTTTTTT.

This clone was picked up many times. The chain has TRBV11-2 and TRBJ1-2, with 12 bases lining up with TRBD1. The J segment lost 8 bases and the V segment lost 5 bases, leaving 12 bases of the junction unmatched. The CDR3 consists of 16 residues. CDR1 and CDR2 from the germline V gene are SGHAT and FQNNGV. The CDR3 nucleotides read TGTGCCAGCAGCCCTAACGGGGACAGGGGGCTTTGGGGCTACACCTTC. Translation gives CASSPNGDRGLWGYTF.

This clone was counted between two and nine times. The chain recombines TRBV9 with TRBJ1-5, with D possibly matching TRBD1 (5 bases). The CDR3 sequence is 15 residues long. Trimming cost V 0 bases and J 6 bases, with 13 bases left between them. Germline-derived CDR1 and CDR2 are SGDLS and YYNGEE. The CDR3 bases are TGTGCCAGCAGCGTAGATCCGGGGGGGTCTCAGCCCCAGCATTTT. This translates into CASSVDPGGSQPQHF.

The rearrangement joins TRBV11-2 to TRBJ2-2, with TRBD2 as a possible D gene (5 bases). V was trimmed by 5 bases and J by 6 bases, leaving 10 bases between them. Per the germline V gene, CDR1 is SGHAT and CDR2 is FQNNGV. The CDR3 covers 13 residues. CDR3 region: CASSASRAGELFF. The CDR3 DNA is TGTGCCAGCAGCGCTAGCCGGGCCGGGGAGCTGTTTTTT.

The V call is TRBV5-1, the J call TRBJ2-3; 8 bases align to TRBD1. The CDR3 is made up of 15 amino acids. Losses at the gene ends were 4 bases for V and 3 bases for J; bases not matched to a gene: 7. The germline V gene encodes CDR1 SGHRS and CDR2 YFSETQ. In DNA, the CDR3 is TGCGCCAGCAGCCCCAGGGGGCTTATTACAGATACGCAGTATTTT. This translates into CASSPRGLITDTQYF.

This clone was seen repeatedly, ten times or more. The gene calls are TRBV27 and TRBJ1-5; D might be TRBD1 (6 bases). This CDR3 is 14 amino acids long. Germline CDR1 is MNHEY and CDR2 is SMNVEV (reference sequence). V was clipped by 2 bases and J by 6 bases, with 11 bases between them. CDR3 DNA sequence: TGTGCCAGCAGTTTAATGGGGGCAGGTCAGCCCCAGCATTTT. Encoded protein: CASSLMGAGQPQHF.

This clone came up a few times. This chain links TRBV25-1 with TRBJ2-6; 8 nucleotides align to TRBD1. The CDR3 covers 16 residues. The germline gives CDR1 MGHDK, CDR2 SYGVNS. V lost 5 bases and J lost 2; bases outside the gene matches: 5. In nucleotides, the CDR3 is TGTGCCAGCAGTCCGGGACAGGCGGCTGGGGCCAACGTCCTGACTTTC. It is translated as CASSPGQAAGANVLTF.

There are many counts of this clone. This chain links TRBV5-6 with TRBJ2-7; 10 positions match TRBD2. Germline trimming cut 0 bases from V and 2 bases from J; bases unmatched to any gene: 2. The CDR3 totals 15 residues. Per germline, CDR1 SGHDT and CDR2 YYEEEE. CDR3 amino acids: CASSLGLAGAYEQYF. The CDR3 region has the DNA TGTGCCAGCAGCTTGGGGCTAGCGGGGGCCTACGAGCAGTACTTC.

This clone was recorded a few times. The chain links TRBV5-1 to TRBJ1-1; the D gene is possibly TRBD1 (5 bases). CDR1 and CDR2 from the germline V gene are SGHRS and YFSETQ. Between the trimmed V and J ends, which lost 1 base and 4 bases, there was a span of 17 bases. This CDR3 is 16 amino acids long. CDR3 in DNA: TGCGCCAGCAGCTTGATTGGTGGCAGGGCTGCCACTGAAGCTTTCTTT. This codes for CASSLIGGRAATEAFF.

This clone came up many times. The chain joins TRBV10-3 to TRBJ1-1; no reliable D call. Germline V gene sequence: CDR1 ENHRY, CDR2 SYGVKD. V lost 5 bases and J 6 bases, leaving 13 bases between the germline ends. This CDR3 comprises 13 residues. The CDR3 loop is CAISKSPSPEAFF. DNA of the CDR3: TGTGCCATCAGTAAGAGCCCTTCTCCTGAAGCTTTCTTT.

This clone was recorded many times. The gene calls are TRBV14 and TRBJ1-1; D not certain. Deletions cut 0 bases from V and 5 bases from J, with 16 bases between. The germline V gene encodes CDR1 SGHDN and CDR2 FVKESK. This CDR3 comprises 16 residues. CDR3 region: CASSQDAGTAWTEAFF. DNA of the CDR3: TGTGCCAGCAGCCAAGACGCAGGAACGGCGTGGACTGAAGCTTTCTTT.

This clone was detected ten times or more. The genes are TRBV2 and TRBJ2-6, with 9 nucleotides matching TRBD2. V was pared by 7 bases and J by 1 base, with 8 bases of the junction left unmatched. Germline V gives CDR1 SNHLY, CDR2 FYNNEI. The CDR3 totals 17 residues. The CDR3 DNA reads as TGTGCCAGCACGGGGCGGCTAGCGGGGTCTGGGGCCAACGTCCTGACTTTC. Translation: CASTGRLAGSGANVLTF.

This clone was picked up many times. The chain has TRBV18 and TRBJ1-2; TRBD1 might be the D (6 bases). This CDR3 spans 16 amino acids. With 3 bases removed from V and 8 bases from J, the gap between germline ends came to 22 bases. Per germline, CDR1 KGHSH and CDR2 LQKENI. CDR3 in amino acids: CASSPLPSPSTGGYTF. The DNA for the CDR3 is TGTGCCAGCTCACCGTTACCCTCGCCCTCTACAGGGGGCTACACCTTC. Complete variable domain (other parts from reference TRBV18 and TRBJ1-2): NAGVMQNPRHLVRRRGQEARLRCSPMKGHSHVYWYRQLPEEGLKFMVYLQKENIIDESGMPKERFSAEFPKEGPSILRIQQVVRGDSAAYFCASSPLPSPSTGGYTFGSGTRLTVV.

This clone was counted a few times. The chain links TRBV7-3 to TRBJ1-2; D is perhaps TRBD1 (5 bases). From germline, CDR1 is SGHTA and CDR2 FQGTGA. The V gene lost 2 bases and the J gene lost 2 bases, with 15 bases spanning the gap. The CDR3 covers 16 residues. The CDR3 DNA is TGTGCCAGCAGCTTACTTCGAAGGGGCGCGAACTATGGCTACACCTTC. This translates into CASSLLRRGANYGYTF.

This sequence joins TRBV11-3 and TRBJ1-5; the D gene is possibly TRBD1 (5 bases). CDR1 is SGHNT and CDR2 is YENEEA in the germline V gene. This CDR3 has 16 amino acids. CDR3 region: CASRPLAGLSNQPQHF. The CDR3 nucleotides read TGTGCAAGTCGCCCACTCGCAGGGTTAAGCAATCAGCCCCAGCATTTT.

This clone was picked up many times. CDR3 in amino acids: CASSRLDGGVDNEQFF. CDR3 bases: TGCGCCAGCAGCCGGCTGGATGGGGGGGTAGACAATGAGCAGTTCTTC. This rearrangement joins TRBV4-3 to TRBJ2-1, with 7 bases fitting TRBD2. CDR1 and CDR2 (germline): LGHNA, YSLEER. This CDR3 is built from 16 residues. The junction had 11 bases not matched to a gene; V was cut back by 4 bases and J by 5 bases.

This clone was counted at least ten times. This chain connects TRBV5-4 to TRBJ2-1, with a possible D match to TRBD2 (6 bases). CDR3 length equals 16 residues. Germline CDR1 reads SGHNT; CDR2 reads YYREEE (reference sequence). The germline V and J ends were trimmed by 0 bases and 2 bases, with 12 bases remaining between them. This CDR3 reads CASSLEPGRPYNEQFF. In DNA, the CDR3 is TGTGCCAGCAGCTTGGAACCAGGGAGGCCCTACAATGAGCAGTTCTTC.

V is TRBV6-5 and J is TRBJ1-2, with 9 bases identical to TRBD1. The germline V gene encodes CDR1 MNHEY and CDR2 SVGAGI. The CDR3 extends over 14 amino acids. V gave up 4 bases and J gave up 6 bases; unmatched junction bases: 6. CDR3 residues: CASSSHRGLDGYTF. CDR3 DNA: TGTGCCAGCAGTTCCCACAGGGGGCTGGATGGCTACACCTTC.

The table lists this clone with a few counts. The J gene is TRBJ1-5, the V gene TRBV6-5; no reliable D call. This CDR3 is built from 15 residues. V shed 6 bases and J shed 0 bases, with 12 bases lying between them. Germline CDR1 and CDR2: MNHEY and SVGAGI. CDR3 sequence: CASSRGRSSNQPQHF. CDR3 nucleotide sequence: TGTGCCAGCAGCCGAGGGCGTTCTAGCAATCAGCCCCAGCATTTT.

This clone was seen repeatedly, ten times or more. The CDR3, as DNA: TGTGCCAGCAGCGTAGCAGCCACGGGGTACGAGCAGTACTTC. This sequence encodes CASSVAATGYEQYF. The J gene is TRBJ2-7, the V gene TRBV9; weak D call: TRBD2 (5 bases). Trimming removed 0 bases at V and 4 bases at J, with 11 bases between. From germline, CDR1 is SGDLS and CDR2 YYNGEE. CDR3 length: 14 amino acids.

The table lists this clone with many counts. The chain has TRBV12-3 or TRBV12-4 and TRBJ1-4; D ambiguous. This CDR3 comprises 17 residues. Trimming removed 6 bases from V and 4 bases from J, with 21 bases in between. CDR3 protein: CASSRGGLRSINEKLFF. The CDR3 nucleotides read TGTGCCAGCAGCCGGGGTGGGCTTCGGAGCATTAATGAAAAACTGTTTTTT.